This record concerns one T cell receptor (beta chain) sequence. This sample is part of a study of blood T cell repertoires in COVID-19. In the study overall: From T cells, B-cell-depleted T cells, or PBMCs came the material, which was cDNA or gDNA.

This CDR3 is built from 16 residues. V lost 0 bases, J lost 4 bases, and 10 bases lay in between. The germline V gene encodes CDR1 MNHNS and CDR2 SASEGT. Original methodology: Amplification of reference gene primers was used by the study to estimate nucleated cell counts. Measured with immunoSEQ multiplex PCR; TCRdb has only the in-frame clones, and not every one. The V and J calls and the clone size are those of that table, but D and trimming were determined from the DNA. The table includes under 200,000 clones, under 85% detected once. J is TRBJ2-6 and V is TRBV6-1, with a possible D match to TRBD1 (6 bases). The sample was peripheral blood. The TCR sequence derives from a woman aged 80 or older with acute or convalescent COVID-19. The chain's CDR3 is CASSEASGVGANVLTF. The CDR3 DNA sequence: TGTGCCAGCAGTGAAGCCTCAGGGGTCGGGGCCAACGTCCTGACTTTC.